This TCR beta chain was captured by sequencing in a study of blood T cell repertoires in COVID-19 (TCRdb year 2020). About the full investigation: Samples from collaborators originated in the United States, Italy and Spain and spanned both the acute and convalescent phases of COVID-19. Deeply sampled blood TCRbeta repertoires from subjects exposed to, actively infected with, or recovered from COVID-19 were included in the dataset. The repertoires were released in a freely available public database intended as a resource for research on the immune response to SARS-CoV-2. The prospective study material was composed of cDNA or gDNA derived from T cells, B-cell-depleted T cells, or PBMCs. The sample metadata nearly always contained a de-identified subject ID, COVID-19 status, age in years and sex. The samples were drawn from the first 160 participants of the ongoing ImmuneRACE study and from 1,254 subjects provided by 6 global collaborators. HLA class I and class II types, where available, came from metadata supplied by the sample provider rather than from assay-based typing. What the research found in general, with its limitations: Clinical and demographic metadata were provided uncurated, with the amount varying by source and participant.

CDR1 and CDR2 were assigned from the germline V gene as MGHRA and YSYEKL. Inclusive of the bounding cysteine and phenylalanine, the CDR3 is 15 residues long. Only the CDR3 region is kept as DNA, spanning 45 bases read in frame from base 1. The V end gives up 4 bases and the J end 3 bases, leaving 5 bases in the junction not matched to a gene. TCRbeta CDR3 regions were amplified from genomic DNA using the immunoSEQ Assay, a bias-controlled multiplex PCR. As for how the authors treated the data: Nucleated cell counts per sample were estimated from amplification of reference gene primers within the assay. To quantify the absolute abundance of each unique TCRbeta CDR3 rearrangement, sequence reads were collapsed and filtered. For each sample, productive Simpson clonality was calculated as the square root of Simpson's diversity index across productive rearrangements. TCRdb took this table from immuneACCESS and kept in-frame rearrangements with V and J called. Such tables lack part of the clones; where checked against another copy, unresolved V genes explain under half of the gap, and the rest is unexplained. D and trimming come from the DNA, and the V and J calls and clone size come from that table. Present in this sample are around 97,000 clones, approximately 88% of which were seen just once. The ten most abundant clones make up more than 10% of the sample.

Whole blood was collected in K2EDTA tubes by collaborating institutions according to the institutions' own protocols. For TCRbeta analysis, collaborator samples were shipped as frozen whole blood, as isolated PBMCs, or as DNA extracted from either sample type. In the case of this clone: Its antigen is not yet known. Base qualities were left out, and no much larger clone turns up one base away.

The rearranged chain carries TRBV4-1 and TRBJ1-5, and TRBD1 aligns with 8 junction nucleotides. The material sequenced was peripheral blood. The receptor comes from a human donor in a cohort sampled during active COVID-19. In nucleotides, the sequence is TGCGCCAGCAGCCGGGAGACAGGGGTCAATCAGCCCCAGCATTTT. Its protein is CASSRETGVNQPQHF.